The 19 T cell receptor beta chains reported below all come from one sample, sequenced in a study of response to subunit inactivated influenza vaccine. In TCRdb, the RT-PCR reads were re-called with MiXCR into one record per CDR3 protein. This table holds 450,000 to 550,000 distinct CDR3 sequences, about 25% found once. The specimen comprised CD4+ T cells sorted from PBMCs, sampled 4 to 6 days after vaccination. Receptors were obtained from a man aged 50-59 years who received an inactivated influenza vaccine.

The chain links TRBV5-1 to TRBJ2-7, with 9 bases that match TRBD1. CDR3 length: 14 residues. The V gene end was trimmed by 4 bases and the J gene end by 7 bases; junction bases not matched to a gene: 9. CDR1 is SGHRS, CDR2 YFSETQ, per germline. The CDR3 reads CASSHRDRVGEQYF. CDR3 DNA sequence: TGCGCCAGCAGCCACCGGGACAGGGTGGGGGAGCAGTACTTC.

This clonotype has more than one count but fewer than ten. CDR3 DNA: TGCAGTGCTAGACCTATTACAGATACGCAGTATTTT. Encoded protein: CSARPITDTQYF. The gene calls are TRBV20-1 and TRBJ2-3; D gene unclear. The V gene lost 2 bases and the J gene lost 3 bases, with 6 bases spanning the gap. There are 12 residues in the CDR3. Germline CDR1 is DFQATT and CDR2 is SNEGSKA (reference sequence).

The rearrangement links TRBV2 to TRBJ2-7; D is unclear. The CDR3 loop spans 14 amino acids. The germline gives CDR1 SNHLY, CDR2 FYNNEI. V was pared by 7 bases and J by 0 bases, with 13 bases between. The CDR3 here is CASILPLASYEQYF. The CDR3 DNA follows: TGTGCCAGCATTTTGCCTTTAGCCTCCTACGAGCAGTACTTC. Drawing the rest from reference TRBV2 and TRBJ2-7, the complete variable domain is EPEVTQTPSHQVTQMGQEVILRCVPISNHLYFYWYRQILGQKVEFLVSFYNNEISEKSEIFDDQFSVERPDGSNFTLKIRSTKLEDSAMYFCASILPLASYEQYFGPGTRLTVT.

The chain carries TRBV6-1 and TRBJ2-2, with 11 nucleotides matching TRBD2. The CDR3 contains 14 residues. V shed 8 bases and J 5 bases; nucleotides not matched to a gene: 4. Per the germline V gene, CDR1 is MNHNS and CDR2 is SASEGT. This CDR3 reads CASPGTSGTGELFF. The CDR3 coding sequence is TGTGCCAGCCCCGGGACTAGCGGAACCGGGGAGCTGTTTTTT.

The sample holds a few counts of this clonotype. The rearrangement joins TRBV24-1 to TRBJ1-5; 7 bases agree with TRBD1. Germline V gives CDR1 KGHDR, CDR2 SFDVKD. CDR3 length: 14 amino acids. V lost 6 bases and J lost 3; bases outside the gene matches: 4. CDR3 bases: TGTGCCACCAGTACCACAGGGGCCAATCAGCCCCAGCATTTT. Translation: CATSTTGANQPQHF.

CDR3 sequence (DNA): TGTGCCAGCAGTTCCCCAGCTAGCGGGCGGTCCGGGGAGCTGTTTTTT. This sequence encodes CASSSPASGRSGELFF. This sequence joins TRBV28 and TRBJ2-2, with TRBD2 matching 8 bases. Germline lookup yields CDR1 MDHEN and CDR2 SYDVKM. The CDR3 runs 16 residues. With 4 bases clipped from V and 6 bases from J, the junction kept 10 bases outside the gene matches.

There are a few counts of this clonotype. The CDR3 loop is CASSFTGTSGLLTDTQYF. As DNA, the CDR3 is TGTGCCAGCAGCTTTACCGGGACTAGCGGCCTCCTGACAGATACGCAGTATTTT. The rearrangement joins TRBV11-2 to TRBJ2-3, with 11 bases matching TRBD2. The V gene's germline CDR1 is SGHAT and CDR2 FQNNGV. V dropped 3 bases and J dropped 3; count of bases not matched to a gene: 11. CDR3 size: 18 residues.

V and J are TRBV28 and TRBJ2-3; 7 bases are a match to TRBD1. V lost 5 bases to trimming and J lost 5 bases; unmatched junction nucleotides: 7. In germline, CDR1 is MDHEN, CDR2 SYDVKM. The CDR3 spans 14 residues. CDR3 DNA: TGTGCCAGCAGTCGACAGGGTAGGAAAGATACGCAGTATTTT. It is translated as CASSRQGRKDTQYF.

The chain employs TRBV5-1 and TRBJ2-7; D is uncertain. Trimming pared 0 bases from V and 6 bases from J, leaving 10 bases between. Germline CDR1 is SGHRS and CDR2 is YFSETQ. The CDR3 spans 13 residues. The CDR3: CASSLVGVGEQYF. The CDR3 coding sequence is TGCGCCAGCAGCTTGGTTGGGGTCGGCGAGCAGTACTTC.

The V and J genes are TRBV5-1 and TRBJ2-2; D is unresolved. CDR3 length: 16 residues. The germline V and J ends were trimmed by 3 bases and 0 bases, with 12 bases remaining between them. Germline-derived CDR1 and CDR2 are SGHRS and YFSETQ. The CDR3 spells CASSYRADANTGELFF. The CDR3 nucleotides read TGCGCCAGCAGCTATAGGGCAGACGCGAACACCGGGGAGCTGTTTTTT.

This clonotype has just a few counts. The V call is TRBV7-2, the J call TRBJ2-5; TRBD2 matches at 7 bases. CDR1 and CDR2 (germline): SGHTA, FQGNSA. This CDR3 comprises 16 residues. J gave up 9 bases and V 0 bases, and 13 bases lay outside the gene matches. CDR3 nucleotide sequence: TGTGCCAGCAGCTTAGCTGATCTAGCGGCCTCATGGGCCCAGTACTTC. The encoded protein is CASSLADLAASWAQYF.

The chain carries TRBV29-1 and TRBJ1-3, with D maybe TRBD1 (6 bases). V gave up 4 bases and J gave up 0 bases, with 13 bases separating them. From germline, CDR1 is SQVTM and CDR2 ANQGSEA. The CDR3 covers 15 residues. CDR3 nucleotide sequence: TGCAGCGTTGGGACAGACAGAAACTCTGGAAACACCATATATTTT. Its translation: CSVGTDRNSGNTIYF.

The V and J genes are TRBV7-9 and TRBJ2-5; 8 bases align to TRBD2. The CDR3 consists of 16 residues. Per the germline V gene, CDR1 is SEHNR and CDR2 is FQNEAQ (reference sequence). Trimming cost V 1 base and J 5 bases; bases outside gene matches: 9. DNA for the CDR3: TGTGCCAGCAGCTTAGTAATCGGGGGGGCAGGCGAGACCCAGTACTTC. Translation: CASSLVIGGAGETQYF.

V and J are TRBV11-2 and TRBJ2-2; 11 nucleotides align to TRBD2. Germline loops: CDR1 SGHAT, CDR2 FQNNGV. This CDR3 is built from 19 residues. Losses at the gene ends were 1 base for V and 7 bases for J; bases not matched to a gene: 14. The CDR3 DNA sequence: TGTGCCAGCAGCTTAGGTTGGCTAACTAGCGGGGGTTACGGCGGGGAGCTGTTTTTT. As protein: CASSLGWLTSGGYGGELFF.

This clonotype occurred once. CDR3 residues: CASSSGQGPGDTQYF. CDR3 nucleotide sequence: TGTGCCAGCAGCTCTGGACAGGGTCCTGGGGATACGCAGTATTTT. This rearrangement joins TRBV13 to TRBJ2-3, with TRBD1 matching 8 bases. This CDR3 has 15 residues. The germline CDR1 and CDR2 sequences are PRHDT and FYEKMQ (reference sequence). Trimming removed 4 bases from V and 6 bases from J; junction bases left unmatched: 9.

CDR3 DNA sequence: TGTGCCAGTAGTCTGGGGATCTTGTACCAAGAGACCCAGTACTTC. It translates to CASSLGILYQETQYF. The chain combines TRBV19 with TRBJ2-5; D not certain. The V and J ends lost 5 bases and 0 bases respectively, with 13 bases between them. Germline V gene sequence: CDR1 LNHDA, CDR2 SQIVND (reference sequence). The CDR3 runs to 15 residues.

This CDR3 is CASSSRSGTYEQYF. The CDR3 DNA reads TGCGCCAGCAGCTCCCGGAGCGGGACCTACGAGCAGTACTTC. The chain has TRBV5-1 and TRBJ2-7; 7 nucleotides agree with TRBD2. From germline, CDR1 is SGHRS and CDR2 YFSETQ. V trimming: 3 bases; J trimming: 2 bases; junction bases outside the gene matches: 5. There are 14 residues in the CDR3.

This clonotype was seen more than once but under ten times. The chain employs TRBV29-1 and TRBJ2-2; D gene ambiguous. V gave up 7 bases and J gave up 6 bases, with 12 bases separating them. CDR1 and CDR2 (germline): SQVTM, ANQGSEA. The length of the CDR3 is 12 residues. The DNA of the CDR3 is TGCAGCGCCCGGAATGGGCCCGGGGAGCTGTTTTTT. This codes for CSARNGPGELFF.

This clonotype was counted between two and nine times. The rearrangement links TRBV2 to TRBJ2-1, with D uncertain. Germline V lookup: CDR1 SNHLY, CDR2 FYNNEI. This CDR3 has 13 residues. V lost 2 bases and J lost 8, with 10 bases in between. The CDR3 loop is CASSESGIHEQFF. The CDR3 DNA sequence: TGTGCCAGCAGTGAATCGGGTATTCATGAGCAGTTCTTC.